The present T cell receptor beta chain was sequenced within a study of shared clonotypes between healthy human individuals. Clones were sequenced by immunoSEQ multiplex PCR, and TCRdb holds only the in-frame ones, with some missing. The data show around 500,000 clones, 60% to 80% seen once. V lost 5 bases, J lost 8 bases, and 15 bases lay in between. This CDR3 is 13 amino acids long. Germline CDR1 MDHEN, CDR2 SYDVKM. The rearrangement uses TRBV28 and TRBJ1-2; no clear D. The sequence derives from a woman aged 40 to 50 in good health. Some clones in this sample may be carry-over from other donors' samples. The sequenced sample consisted of PBMCs. CDR3: CASSEDLQWGYTF. The CDR3 bases are TGTGCCAGCAGTGAGGATCTTCAGTGGGGCTACACCTTC.